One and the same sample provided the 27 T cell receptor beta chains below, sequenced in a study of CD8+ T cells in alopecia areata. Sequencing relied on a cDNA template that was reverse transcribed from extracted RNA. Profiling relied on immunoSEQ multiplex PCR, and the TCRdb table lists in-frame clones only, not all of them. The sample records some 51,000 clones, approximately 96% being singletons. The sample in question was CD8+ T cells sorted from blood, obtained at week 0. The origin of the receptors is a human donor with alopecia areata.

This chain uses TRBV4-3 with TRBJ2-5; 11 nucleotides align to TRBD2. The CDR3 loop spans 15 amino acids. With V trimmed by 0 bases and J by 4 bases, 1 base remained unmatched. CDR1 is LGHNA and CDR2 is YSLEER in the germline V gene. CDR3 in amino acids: CASSQELAGGETQYF. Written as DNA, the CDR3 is TGCGCCAGCAGCCAAGAGCTAGCGGGAGGAGAGACCCAGTACTTC.

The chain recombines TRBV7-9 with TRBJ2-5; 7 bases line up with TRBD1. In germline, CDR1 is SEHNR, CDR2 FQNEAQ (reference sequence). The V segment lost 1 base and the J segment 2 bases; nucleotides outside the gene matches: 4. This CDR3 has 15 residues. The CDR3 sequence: CASSLDYRGQETQYF. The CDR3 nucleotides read TGTGCCAGCAGCTTAGACTACAGGGGTCAAGAGACCCAGTACTTC.

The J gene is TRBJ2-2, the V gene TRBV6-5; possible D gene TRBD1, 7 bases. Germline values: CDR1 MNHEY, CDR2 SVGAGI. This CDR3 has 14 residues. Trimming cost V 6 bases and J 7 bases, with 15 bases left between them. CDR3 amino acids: CASRGGQYVGELFF. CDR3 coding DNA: TGTGCCAGCAGGGGGGGACAGTATGTCGGGGAGCTGTTTTTT.

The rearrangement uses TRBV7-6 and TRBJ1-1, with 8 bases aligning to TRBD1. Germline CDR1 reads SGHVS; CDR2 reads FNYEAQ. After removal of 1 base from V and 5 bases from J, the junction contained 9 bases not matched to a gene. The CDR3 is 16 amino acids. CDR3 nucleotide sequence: TGTGCCAGCAGCTTAGTCGCAGGGGGCTTAAAGACTGAAGCTTTCTTT. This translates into CASSLVAGGLKTEAFF.

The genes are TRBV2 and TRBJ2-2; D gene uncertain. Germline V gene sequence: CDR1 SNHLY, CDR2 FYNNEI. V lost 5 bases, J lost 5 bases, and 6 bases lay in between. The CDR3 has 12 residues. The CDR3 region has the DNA TGTGCCAGCAGTTTGGTTACCGGGGAGCTGTTTTTT. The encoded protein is CASSLVTGELFF. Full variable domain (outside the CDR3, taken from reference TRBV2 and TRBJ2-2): EPEVTQTPSHQVTQMGQEVILRCVPISNHLYFYWYRQILGQKVEFLVSFYNNEISEKSEIFDDQFSVERPDGSNFTLKIRSTKLEDSAMYFCASSLVTGELFFGEGSRLTVL.

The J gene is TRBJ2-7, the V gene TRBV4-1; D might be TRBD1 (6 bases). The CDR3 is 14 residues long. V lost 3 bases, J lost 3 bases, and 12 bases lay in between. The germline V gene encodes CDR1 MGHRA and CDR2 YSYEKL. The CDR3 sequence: CASSQSDSFYEQYF. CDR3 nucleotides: TGCGCCAGCAGCCAGTCGGACAGTTTCTACGAGCAGTACTTC.

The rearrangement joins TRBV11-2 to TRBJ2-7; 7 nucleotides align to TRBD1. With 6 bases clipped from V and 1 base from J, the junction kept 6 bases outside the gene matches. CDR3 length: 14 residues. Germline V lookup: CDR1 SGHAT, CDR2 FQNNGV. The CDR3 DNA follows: TGTGCCAGCAGTCCCTGGACAGGATCCTACGAGCAGTACTTC. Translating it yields CASSPWTGSYEQYF.

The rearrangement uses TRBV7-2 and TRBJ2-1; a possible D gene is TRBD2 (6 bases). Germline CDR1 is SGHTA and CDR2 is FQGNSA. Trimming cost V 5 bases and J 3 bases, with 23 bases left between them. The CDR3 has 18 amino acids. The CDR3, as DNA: TGTGCCAGCAGCCTGTCTCCCCCGGGACTCCCCCTCTACAATGAGCAGTTCTTC. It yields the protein CASSLSPPGLPLYNEQFF.

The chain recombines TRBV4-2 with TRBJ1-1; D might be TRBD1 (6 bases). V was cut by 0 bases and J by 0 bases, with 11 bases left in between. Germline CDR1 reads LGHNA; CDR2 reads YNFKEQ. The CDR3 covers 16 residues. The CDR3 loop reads CASSQEPGQLNTEAFF. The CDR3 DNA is TGTGCCAGCAGCCAAGAACCAGGACAGTTGAACACTGAAGCTTTCTTT.

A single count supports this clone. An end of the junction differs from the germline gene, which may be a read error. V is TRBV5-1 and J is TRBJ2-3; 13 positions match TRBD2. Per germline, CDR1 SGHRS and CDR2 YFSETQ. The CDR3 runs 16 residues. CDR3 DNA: TGCGCCAGCAGGCTGGGACGGGGACTAGCGGGGCCCTCGGTTTCCTTT. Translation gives CASRLGRGLAGPSVSF.

This CDR3 is CAWSVSAEYNEQFF. The CDR3 DNA is TGTGCCTGGAGTGTATCGGCAGAATACAATGAGCAGTTCTTC. The J gene is TRBJ2-1, the V gene TRBV30; D is unresolved. CDR3 size: 14 residues. V was trimmed by 0 bases and J by 4 bases, leaving 10 bases between them. Germline assignment: CDR1 GTSNPN and CDR2 SVGIG (reference sequence).

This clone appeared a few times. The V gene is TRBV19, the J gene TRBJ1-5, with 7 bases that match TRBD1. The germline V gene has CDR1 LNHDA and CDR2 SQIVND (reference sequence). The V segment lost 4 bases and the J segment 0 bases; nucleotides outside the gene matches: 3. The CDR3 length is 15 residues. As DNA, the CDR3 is TGTGCCAGTAGTACCGGGACAGCTAGCAATCAGCCCCAGCATTTT. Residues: CASSTGTASNQPQHF.

DNA for the CDR3: TGCAGCGTTTCTGGAACAGATACGCAGTATTTT. It translates to CSVSGTDTQYF. The V call is TRBV29-1, the J call TRBJ2-3; D uncertain. The V end was cut by 5 bases, the J end by 3 bases, with 6 bases between. This CDR3 has 11 amino acids. The germline V gene has CDR1 SQVTM and CDR2 ANQGSEA.

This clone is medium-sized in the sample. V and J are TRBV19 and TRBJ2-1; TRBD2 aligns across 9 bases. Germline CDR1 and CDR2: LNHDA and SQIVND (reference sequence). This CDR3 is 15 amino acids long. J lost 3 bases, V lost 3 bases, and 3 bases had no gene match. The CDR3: CASSMSSGDYNEQFF. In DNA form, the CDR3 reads TGTGCCAGTAGTATGTCTAGCGGGGACTACAATGAGCAGTTCTTC.

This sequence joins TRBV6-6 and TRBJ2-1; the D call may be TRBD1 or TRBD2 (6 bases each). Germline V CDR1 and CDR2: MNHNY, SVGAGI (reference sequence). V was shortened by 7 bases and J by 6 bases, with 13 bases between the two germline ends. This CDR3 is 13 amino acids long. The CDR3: CASKGGPLNEQFF. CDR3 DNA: TGTGCCAGCAAAGGGGGGCCACTCAATGAGCAGTTCTTC.

The CDR3 DNA reads as TGCGCCAGCAGCCCATCCGGGACAAGGTCAAGTGAGCAGTACTTC. Translation: CASSPSGTRSSEQYF. This chain joins TRBV4-3 and TRBJ2-7, with D maybe TRBD1 (6 bases). Germline V CDR1 and CDR2: LGHNA, YSLEER. V lost 4 bases and J 7 bases, leaving 20 bases between the germline ends. CDR3 length: 15 amino acids.

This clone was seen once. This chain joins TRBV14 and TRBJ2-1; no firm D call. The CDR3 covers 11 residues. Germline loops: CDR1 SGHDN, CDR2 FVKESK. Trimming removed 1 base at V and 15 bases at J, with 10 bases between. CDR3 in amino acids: CASSQGPGLFF. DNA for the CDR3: TGTGCCAGCAGCCAAGGTCCTGGGCTGTTCTTC.

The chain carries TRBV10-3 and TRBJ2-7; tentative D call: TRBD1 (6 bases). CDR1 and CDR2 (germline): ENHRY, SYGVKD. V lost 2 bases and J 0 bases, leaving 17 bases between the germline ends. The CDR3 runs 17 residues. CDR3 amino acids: CAISETDSALGSYEQYF. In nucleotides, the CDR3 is TGTGCCATCAGTGAGACGGACAGTGCCCTAGGCTCCTACGAGCAGTACTTC.

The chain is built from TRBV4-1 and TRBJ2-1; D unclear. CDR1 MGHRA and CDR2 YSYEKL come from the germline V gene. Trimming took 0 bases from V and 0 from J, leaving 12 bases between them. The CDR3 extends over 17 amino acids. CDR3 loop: CASSQDRMSYSYNEQFF. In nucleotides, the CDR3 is TGCGCCAGCAGCCAAGATCGAATGTCTTACTCCTACAATGAGCAGTTCTTC.

CDR3 residues: CSVELDRAYGYTF. The CDR3 DNA is TGCAGCGTTGAATTGGACAGGGCGTATGGCTACACCTTC. The genes are TRBV29-1 and TRBJ1-2; 8 nucleotides agree with TRBD1. Germline lookup yields CDR1 SQVTM and CDR2 ANQGSEA. The CDR3 loop spans 13 amino acids. The V segment lost 2 bases and the J segment 5 bases; nucleotides outside the gene matches: 4.

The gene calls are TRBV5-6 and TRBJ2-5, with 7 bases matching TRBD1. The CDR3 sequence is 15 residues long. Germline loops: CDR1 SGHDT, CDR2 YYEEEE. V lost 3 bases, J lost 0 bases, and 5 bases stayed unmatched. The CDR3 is CASSSGQWYQETQYF. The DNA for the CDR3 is TGTGCCAGCAGCTCGGGACAGTGGTACCAAGAGACCCAGTACTTC.

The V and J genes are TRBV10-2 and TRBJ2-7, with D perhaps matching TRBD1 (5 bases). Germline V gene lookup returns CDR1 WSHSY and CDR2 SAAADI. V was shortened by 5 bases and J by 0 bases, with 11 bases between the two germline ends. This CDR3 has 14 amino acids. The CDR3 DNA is TGCGCCAGCAGTTTCAAGGGGCTCTCCTACGAGCAGTACTTC. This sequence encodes CASSFKGLSYEQYF.

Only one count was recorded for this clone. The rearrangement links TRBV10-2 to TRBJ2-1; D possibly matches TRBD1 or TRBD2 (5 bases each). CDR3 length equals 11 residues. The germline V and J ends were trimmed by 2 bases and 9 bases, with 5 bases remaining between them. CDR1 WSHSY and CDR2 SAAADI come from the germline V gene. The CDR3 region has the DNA TGCGCCAGCAGTGAGGGGACTGAGCAGTTCTTC. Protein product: CASSEGTEQFF.

The CDR3 region has the DNA TGTGCCAGCAGTTTATCGGGACGACAGGGGAATGAGCAGTTCTTC. Translation gives CASSLSGRQGNEQFF. The chain couples TRBV27 to TRBJ2-1; 8 bases map to TRBD1. CDR3 length equals 15 residues. V was pared by 0 bases and J by 7 bases, with 5 bases of the junction left unmatched. Germline CDR1 is MNHEY and CDR2 is SMNVEV (reference sequence).

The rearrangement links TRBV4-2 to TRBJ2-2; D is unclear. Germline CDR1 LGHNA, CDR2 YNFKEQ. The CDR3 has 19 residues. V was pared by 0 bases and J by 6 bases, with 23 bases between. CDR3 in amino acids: CASSQEGPTLATAAGELFF. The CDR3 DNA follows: TGTGCCAGCAGCCAAGAAGGGCCTACACTCGCAACTGCGGCCGGGGAGCTGTTTTTT.

The CDR3 protein is CASREAWGFYEAFF. The CDR3 coding sequence is TGTGCCAGCAGAGAGGCGTGGGGCTTCTACGAAGCTTTCTTT. V is TRBV6-1 and J is TRBJ1-1, with D tentatively TRBD1 (5 bases). Deletions cut 6 bases from V and 8 bases from J, with 19 bases between. Germline V lookup: CDR1 MNHNS, CDR2 SASEGT. The length of the CDR3 is 14 residues.

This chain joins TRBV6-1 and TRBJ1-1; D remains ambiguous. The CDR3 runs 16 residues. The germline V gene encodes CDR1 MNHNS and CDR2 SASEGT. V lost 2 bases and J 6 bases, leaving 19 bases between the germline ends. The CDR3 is CASSERRTAIGPEAFF. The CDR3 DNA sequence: TGTGCCAGCAGTGAACGTAGGACCGCAATCGGACCTGAAGCTTTCTTT.